This record concerns one T cell receptor beta chain sequence. The antigen is undetermined. This entry is derived from a study of a mutant IDH1 vaccine in newly diagnosed glioma. The wider study: Patients under treatment included approximately 60% males and around 38% females and had a mean age of approximately 43 years. Participants attended visit V12, the safety follow-up, at week 35, and then attended visit V13 at week 47. Beforehand, treatment had been radiotherapy, temozolomide, or both; the majority received both.

Data came from immunoSEQ multiplex PCR; TCRdb stores just in-frame clones and leaves some out. The sample includes about 58,000 clones, approximately 80% seen only once; the top ten take under 6%. Time point denoted: week 35, safety follow-up. The content of each vaccine dose was 300 ug of mutant IDH1 20-mer peptide, and topical imiquimod accompanied it. Patients, over weeks 1, 3, 5, 7, 11, 15, 19 and 23, received a total of eight vaccinations. The CDR3 runs 14 residues. Germline V lookup: CDR1 SGHRS, CDR2 YFSETQ. Trimming left V 3 bases short and J 1 base short, with 9 bases between. The material was PBMCs, obtained from a glioma patient whose treatment included an IDH1 peptide vaccine. The sequence was obtained from a man aged 40-49 years with glioma. V usage is TRBV5-1 and J usage is TRBJ2-3, with TRBD2 as a possible D gene (6 bases). CDR3 sequence reads: CASSYTGGTDTQYF. In DNA, the CDR3 is TGCGCCAGCAGCTACACGGGGGGCACAGATACGCAGTATTTT.